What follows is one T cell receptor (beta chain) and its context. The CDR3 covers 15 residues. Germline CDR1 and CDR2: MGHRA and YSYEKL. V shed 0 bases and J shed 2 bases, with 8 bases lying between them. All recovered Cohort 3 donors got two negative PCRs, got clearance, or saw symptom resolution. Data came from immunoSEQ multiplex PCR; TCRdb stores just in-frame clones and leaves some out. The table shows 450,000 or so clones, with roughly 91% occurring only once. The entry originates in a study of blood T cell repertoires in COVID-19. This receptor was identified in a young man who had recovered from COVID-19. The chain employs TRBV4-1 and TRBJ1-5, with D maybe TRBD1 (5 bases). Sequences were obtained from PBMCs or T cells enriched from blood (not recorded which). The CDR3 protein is CASSQETGGNQPQHF. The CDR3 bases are TGCGCCAGCAGCCAAGAAACAGGCGGCAATCAGCCCCAGCATTTT.